These 17 T cell receptor beta chains originate from one sample sequenced in a study of T cell repertoires in cytomegalovirus infection (dated by TCRdb to between 2017 and 2020). The sequencer was an Illumina HiSeq 1500. TCRdb's own reprocessing of the public reads used fastp at Q25 and MiXCR and kept productive beta chains. Each entry merges the rows of one CDR3 protein and shows their most common DNA and genes. The table for this sample lists about 490,000 distinct CDR3 sequences; more than 15% of them were counted only once. The ten most abundant clones make up 24% of the sample. The sample was CD8+ T cells from PBMCs. The origin of the receptors is a human donor in good health (CMV status not recorded). Some clones in this sample may be carry-over from other donors' samples.

This clonotype came up a few times. V gene TRBV12-3 or TRBV12-4 combines with J gene TRBJ2-7, with D possibly being TRBD1 (5 bases). Trimming cost V 6 bases and J 2 bases, with 14 bases left between them. This CDR3 comprises 14 residues. CDR3 region: CASSPWGETYEQYF. CDR3 DNA sequence: TGTGCCAGCAGCCCGTGGGGCGAGACCTACGAGCAGTACTTC.

This clonotype was seen many times. The V gene is TRBV2, the J gene TRBJ1-2; a possible D gene is TRBD1 (5 bases). V was shortened by 1 base and J by 4 bases, with 10 bases between the two germline ends. The CDR3 spans 14 residues. Germline values: CDR1 SNHLY, CDR2 FYNNEI. The CDR3 spells CASSEEGIAYGYTF. CDR3 nucleotide sequence: TGTGCCAGCAGTGAAGAGGGGATCGCCTATGGCTACACCTTC.

As concerns this clonotype: A much larger clone differs from this one at a single base, so this may be a read error. V gene TRBV7-2 combines with J gene TRBJ1-1, with 7 bases fitting TRBD1. Germline lookup yields CDR1 SGHTA and CDR2 FQGNSA. This CDR3 is 15 amino acids long. V trimming: 5 bases; J trimming: 3 bases; junction bases outside the gene matches: 9. The CDR3 nucleotides are TGTGCCAGCAGCGAAGGGACAGCCATGTACACTGAAGCTTTCTTT. Protein sequence: CASSEGTAMYTEAFF.

This clonotype was observed a handful of times. J is TRBJ1-2 and V is TRBV27; the D gene is possibly TRBD1 (5 bases). CDR1 is MNHEY and CDR2 is SMNVEV in the germline V gene (reference sequence). There are 14 residues in the CDR3. V was trimmed by 5 bases and J by 6 bases, leaving 16 bases between them. The CDR3 region has the DNA TGTGCCAGCAGTGAAAAGCAGGGTTACGATGGCTACACCTTC. Protein sequence: CASSEKQGYDGYTF.

The gene calls are TRBV5-1 and TRBJ2-1; 9 nucleotides agree with TRBD2. V dropped 7 bases and J dropped 4; count of bases not matched to a gene: 9. CDR3 length equals 15 residues. The germline V gene encodes CDR1 SGHRS and CDR2 YFSETQ. CDR3 nucleotides: TGCGCCAGCCAAGATACTAGCGGGCCGTACAATGAGCAGTTCTTC. Protein product: CASQDTSGPYNEQFF.

This clonotype has at least ten counts. The J gene is TRBJ2-3, the V gene TRBV4-1; tentatively, D is TRBD1 (6 bases). Trimming removed 1 base at V and 4 bases at J, with 9 bases between. The CDR3 has 14 residues. Germline CDR1 reads MGHRA; CDR2 reads YSYEKL. The CDR3 region has the DNA TGCGCCAGCAGCCAAGGAGGGGGAGCAGATACGCAGTATTTT. It translates to CASSQGGGADTQYF.

This clonotype appeared many times. This chain connects TRBV4-1 to TRBJ1-4; 8 nucleotides align to TRBD1. V trimming: 0 bases; J trimming: 7 bases; junction bases outside the gene matches: 10. The CDR3 length is 17 residues. CDR1 MGHRA and CDR2 YSYEKL come from the germline V gene. The CDR3: CASSQDGTTGGSEKLFF. For the CDR3, the DNA is TGCGCCAGCAGCCAAGATGGGACCACAGGGGGAAGTGAAAAACTGTTTTTT.

This clonotype showed up just a few times. This chain links TRBV20-1 with TRBJ2-7, with TRBD2 matching over 9 bases. The V and J ends lost 0 bases and 1 base, in that order; junction bases with no gene match: 1. Germline loops: CDR1 DFQATT, CDR2 SNEGSKA (reference sequence). The CDR3 consists of 14 residues. The CDR3 region has the DNA TGCAGTGCTAGAGATCTAGCGGGATCCTACGAGCAGTACTTC. This codes for CSARDLAGSYEQYF.

This clonotype was counted at least ten times. J is TRBJ2-5 and V is TRBV7-9, with 15 bases fitting TRBD2. The J segment lost 5 bases and the V segment lost 5 bases, leaving 3 bases of the junction unmatched. The CDR3 loop spans 15 amino acids. Looked up from germline, CDR1 is SEHNR and CDR2 is FQNEAQ (reference sequence). DNA of the CDR3: TGTGCCAGCAGCGCCGGGACTAGCGGGAGGGAGACCCAGTACTTC. Translation: CASSAGTSGRETQYF.

This clonotype was seen repeatedly, ten times or more. This rearrangement joins TRBV7-9 to TRBJ2-1; no firm D call. The CDR3 covers 13 residues. V was shortened by 6 bases and J by 9 bases, with 15 bases between the two germline ends. Per the germline V gene, CDR1 is SEHNR and CDR2 is FQNEAQ (reference sequence). CDR3 protein: CASSPVVRGEQFF. The CDR3 region has the DNA TGTGCCAGCAGTCCCGTTGTCCGAGGTGAGCAGTTCTTC.

This clonotype was recorded many times. CDR3 in amino acids: CASSLRTEGSGNTIYF. For the CDR3, the DNA is TGTGCCAGCAGCCTCCGGACGGAGGGCTCTGGAAACACCATATATTTT. This rearrangement joins TRBV9 to TRBJ1-3; D remains unclear. Germline loops: CDR1 SGDLS, CDR2 YYNGEE. The CDR3 totals 16 residues. Deletions cut 4 bases from V and 0 bases from J, with 14 bases between. The full variable domain, in which reference TRBV9 and TRBJ1-3 provide the parts outside the CDR3, is DSGVTQTPKHLITATGQRVTLRCSPRSGDLSVYWYQQSLDQGLQFLIQYYNGEERAKGNILERFSAQQFPDLHSELNLSSLELGDSALYFCASSLRTEGSGNTIYFGEGSWLTVV.

This clonotype was counted at least ten times. This rearrangement joins TRBV7-9 to TRBJ1-3; 11 nucleotides align to TRBD1. The V and J ends lost 3 bases and 10 bases, in that order; junction bases with no gene match: 20. CDR1 is SEHNR, CDR2 FQNEAQ, per germline (reference sequence). The CDR3 is made up of 19 amino acids. In DNA, the CDR3 is TGTGCCAGCAGCTTCCCCCCCATAGCGGACAGGGGGCATGGAGGTACCATATATTTT. Its translation: CASSFPPIADRGHGGTIYF. The full variable domain, in which reference TRBV7-9 and TRBJ1-3 provide the parts outside the CDR3, is DTGVSQNPRHKITKRGQNVTFRCDPISEHNRLYWYRQTLGQGPEFLTYFQNEAQLEKSRLLSDRFSAERPKGSFSTLEIQRTEQGDSAMYLCASSFPPIADRGHGGTIYFGEGSWLTVV.

V usage is TRBV4-1 and J usage is TRBJ2-5, with 10 bases fitting TRBD2. The junction had 7 bases not matched to a gene; V was cut back by 2 bases and J by 7 bases. The CDR3 spans 15 residues. The germline V gene has CDR1 MGHRA and CDR2 YSYEKL. CDR3 in DNA: TGCGCCAGCAGCCAACTAGCGGGAGTGGGGGGGACCCAGTACTTC. Amino acids: CASSQLAGVGGTQYF.

The rearrangement uses TRBV18 and TRBJ1-5; the D gene is possibly TRBD1 (5 bases). The V end was cut by 4 bases, the J end by 0 bases, with 7 bases between. CDR3 length: 14 residues. Germline values: CDR1 KGHSH, CDR2 LQKENI. CDR3: CASSHDSSNQPQHF. Here the CDR3 DNA reads TGTGCCAGCTCACACGACAGTAGCAATCAGCCCCAGCATTTT.

At least ten counts were recorded for this clonotype. V is TRBV7-9 and J is TRBJ1-2; D not certain. The CDR3 is made up of 16 amino acids. Germline CDR1 reads SEHNR; CDR2 reads FQNEAQ (reference sequence). Trimming left V 1 base short and J 2 bases short, with 14 bases between. The CDR3 protein is CASSLVRVEPNYGYTF. DNA of the CDR3: TGTGCCAGCAGCTTAGTTCGCGTAGAACCAAACTATGGCTACACCTTC.

This chain links TRBV29-1 with TRBJ2-2; D is perhaps TRBD1 (5 bases). Germline V gene data show CDR1 as SQVTM and CDR2 as ANQGSEA. V shed 8 bases and J shed 0 bases, with 19 bases lying between them. This CDR3 region has 16 residues. This chain's CDR3 is CSTWVAGPTNTGELFF. CDR3 sequence (DNA): TGCAGCACTTGGGTAGCAGGGCCTACGAACACCGGGGAGCTGTTTTTT.

The CDR3 region is CASGSWVGGNTIYF. In nucleotides, the CDR3 is TGTGCCAGCGGCTCCTGGGTCGGTGGAAACACCATATATTTT. The chain couples TRBV11-2 to TRBJ1-3; unclear D gene. Germline CDR1 and CDR2: SGHAT and FQNNGV. The CDR3 totals 14 residues. V shed 8 bases and J shed 3 bases, with 14 bases lying between them.